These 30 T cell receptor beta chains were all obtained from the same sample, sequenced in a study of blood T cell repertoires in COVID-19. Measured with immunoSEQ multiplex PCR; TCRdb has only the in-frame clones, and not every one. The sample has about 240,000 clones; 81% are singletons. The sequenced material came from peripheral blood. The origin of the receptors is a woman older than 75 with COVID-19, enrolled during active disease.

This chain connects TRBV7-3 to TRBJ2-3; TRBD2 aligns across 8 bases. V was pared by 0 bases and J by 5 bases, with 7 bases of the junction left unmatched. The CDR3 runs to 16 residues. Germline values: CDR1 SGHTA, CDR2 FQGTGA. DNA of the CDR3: TGTGCCAGCAGCTTAACCGGCGGGGGGAGTAAAGATACGCAGTATTTT. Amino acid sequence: CASSLTGGGSKDTQYF.

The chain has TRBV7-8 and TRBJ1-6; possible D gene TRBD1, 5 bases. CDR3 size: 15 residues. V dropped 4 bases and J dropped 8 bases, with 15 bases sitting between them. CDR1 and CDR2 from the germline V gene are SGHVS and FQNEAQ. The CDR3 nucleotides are TGTGCCAGCAGCTCCCTGGAGGGGAACGATTCACCCCTCCACTTT. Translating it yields CASSSLEGNDSPLHF.

CDR3 amino acids: CASSSRQGALTQYF. The CDR3 nucleotides read TGTGCCAGCAGTTCCCGACAGGGGGCATTGACCCAGTACTTC. V is TRBV6-2 or TRBV6-3 and J is TRBJ2-5, with TRBD1 matching over 10 bases. The CDR3 has 14 amino acids. V was clipped by 4 bases and J by 7 bases; unmatched bases: 6. The V gene's germline CDR1 is MNHEY and CDR2 SVGEGT.

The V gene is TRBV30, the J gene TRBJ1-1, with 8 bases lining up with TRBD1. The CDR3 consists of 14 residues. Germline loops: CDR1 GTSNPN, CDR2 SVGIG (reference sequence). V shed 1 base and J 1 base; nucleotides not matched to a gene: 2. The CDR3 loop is CAWSAGTGNTEAFF. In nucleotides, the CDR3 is TGTGCCTGGAGTGCCGGGACAGGGAACACTGAAGCTTTCTTT.

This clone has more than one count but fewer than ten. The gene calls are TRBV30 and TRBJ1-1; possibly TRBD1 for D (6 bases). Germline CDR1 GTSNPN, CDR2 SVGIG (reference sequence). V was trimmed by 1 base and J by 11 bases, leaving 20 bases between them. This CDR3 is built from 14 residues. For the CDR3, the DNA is TGTGCCTGGAGTGCTCGGGGGGGCGGTGGTTACGCTTTCTTT. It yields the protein CAWSARGGGGYAFF.

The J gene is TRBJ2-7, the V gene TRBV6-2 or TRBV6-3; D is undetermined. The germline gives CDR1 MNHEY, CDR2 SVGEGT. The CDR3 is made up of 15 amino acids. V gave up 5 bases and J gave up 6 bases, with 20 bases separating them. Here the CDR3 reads CASSKPYSYLGEQYF. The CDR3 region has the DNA TGTGCCAGCAGTAAACCTTATAGCTACTTAGGCGAGCAGTACTTC.

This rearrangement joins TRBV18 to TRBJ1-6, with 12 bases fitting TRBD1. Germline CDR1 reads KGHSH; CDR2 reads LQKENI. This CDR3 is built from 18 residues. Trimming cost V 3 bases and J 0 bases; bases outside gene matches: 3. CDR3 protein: CASSPGTGGDSYNSPLHF. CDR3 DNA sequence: TGTGCCAGCTCACCTGGGACAGGGGGCGACTCCTATAATTCACCCCTCCACTTT.

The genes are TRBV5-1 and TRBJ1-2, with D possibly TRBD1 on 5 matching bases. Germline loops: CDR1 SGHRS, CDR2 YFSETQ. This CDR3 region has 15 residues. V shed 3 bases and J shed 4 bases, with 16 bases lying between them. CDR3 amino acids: CASSSTFLDSYGYTF. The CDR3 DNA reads TGCGCCAGCAGCTCCACTTTTCTAGACAGCTATGGCTACACCTTC.

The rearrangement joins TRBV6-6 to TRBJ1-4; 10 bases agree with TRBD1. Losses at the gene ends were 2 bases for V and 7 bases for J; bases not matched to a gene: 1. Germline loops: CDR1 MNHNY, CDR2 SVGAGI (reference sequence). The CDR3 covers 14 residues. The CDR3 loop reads CASSYGTGVEKLFF. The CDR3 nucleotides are TGTGCCAGCAGTTACGGGACAGGGGTTGAAAAACTGTTTTTT.

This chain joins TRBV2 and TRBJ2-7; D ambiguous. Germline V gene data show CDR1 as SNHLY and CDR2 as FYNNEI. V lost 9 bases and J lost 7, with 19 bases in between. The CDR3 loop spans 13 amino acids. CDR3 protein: CASTRSGLVEQYF. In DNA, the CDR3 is TGTGCCAGTACCCGTTCGGGTCTTGTGGAGCAGTACTTC.

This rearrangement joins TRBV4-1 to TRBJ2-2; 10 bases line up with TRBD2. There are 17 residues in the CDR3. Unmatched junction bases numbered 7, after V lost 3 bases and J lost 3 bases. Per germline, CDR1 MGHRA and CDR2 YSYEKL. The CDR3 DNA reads TGCGCCAGCAGCCACGCCCGACTAGCGGGTGACACCGGGGAGCTGTTTTTT. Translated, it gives CASSHARLAGDTGELFF.

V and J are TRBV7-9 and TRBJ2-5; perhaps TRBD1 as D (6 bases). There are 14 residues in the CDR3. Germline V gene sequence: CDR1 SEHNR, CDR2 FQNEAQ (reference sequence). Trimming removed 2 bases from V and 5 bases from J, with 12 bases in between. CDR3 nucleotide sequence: TGTGCCAGCAGCTTAATACAGGGCGGCGAGACCCAGTACTTC. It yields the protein CASSLIQGGETQYF. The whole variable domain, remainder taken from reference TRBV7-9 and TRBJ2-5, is DTGVSQNPRHKITKRGQNVTFRCDPISEHNRLYWYRQTLGQGPEFLTYFQNEAQLEKSRLLSDRFSAERPKGSFSTLEIQRTEQGDSAMYLCASSLIQGGETQYFGPGTRLLVL.

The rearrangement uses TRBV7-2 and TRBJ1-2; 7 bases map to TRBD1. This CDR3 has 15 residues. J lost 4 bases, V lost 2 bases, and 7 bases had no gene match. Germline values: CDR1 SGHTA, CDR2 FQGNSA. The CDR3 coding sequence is TGTGCCAGCAGCTTAAATGACAGGGTAGTCTATGGCTACACCTTC. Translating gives CASSLNDRVVYGYTF. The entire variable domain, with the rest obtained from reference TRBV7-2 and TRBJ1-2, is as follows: GAGVSQSPSNKVTEKGKDVELRCDPISGHTALYWYRQSLGQGLEFLIYFQGNSAPDKSGLPSDRFSAERTGGSVSTLTIQRTQQEDSAVYLCASSLNDRVVYGYTFGSGTRLTVV.

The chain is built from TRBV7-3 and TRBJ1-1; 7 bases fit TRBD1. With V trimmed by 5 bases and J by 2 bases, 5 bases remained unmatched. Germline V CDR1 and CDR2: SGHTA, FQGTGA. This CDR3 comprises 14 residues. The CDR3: CASSPRQGNTEAFF. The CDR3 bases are TGTGCCAGCAGCCCAAGACAGGGTAACACTGAAGCTTTCTTT.

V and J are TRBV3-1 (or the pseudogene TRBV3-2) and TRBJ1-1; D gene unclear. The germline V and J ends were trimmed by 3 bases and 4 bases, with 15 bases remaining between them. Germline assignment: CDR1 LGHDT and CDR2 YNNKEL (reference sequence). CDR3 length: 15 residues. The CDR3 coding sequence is TGTGCCAGCAGCCACCAAGGGTCAGCGGCCACTGAAGCTTTCTTT. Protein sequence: CASSHQGSAATEAFF.

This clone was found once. CDR3 sequence (DNA): TGTGCCAGCAGTGCGGGGACAGGGCCGAAGAATTCACCCCTCCACTTT. Translation: CASSAGTGPKNSPLHF. The chain employs TRBV6-4 and TRBJ1-6, with 9 bases matching TRBD1. This CDR3 region has 16 residues. Unmatched junction bases numbered 8, after V lost 4 bases and J lost 7 bases. Germline lookup yields CDR1 MRHNA and CDR2 SNTAGT.

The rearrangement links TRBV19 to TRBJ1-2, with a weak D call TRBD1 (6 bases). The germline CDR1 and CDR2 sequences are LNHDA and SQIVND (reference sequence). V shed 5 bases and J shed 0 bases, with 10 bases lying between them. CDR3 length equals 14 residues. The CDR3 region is CASSGGRTNYGYTF. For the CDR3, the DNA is TGTGCCAGTAGTGGGGGCAGAACTAACTATGGCTACACCTTC.

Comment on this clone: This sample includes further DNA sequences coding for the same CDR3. As DNA, the CDR3 is TGTGCCAGCAGCCAAAGACAGGGGGTGGGTGAGCAGTTCTTC. Its translation is CASSQRQGVGEQFF. The chain couples TRBV4-2 to TRBJ2-1; 9 nucleotides agree with TRBD1. The CDR3 loop spans 14 amino acids. Per germline, CDR1 LGHNA and CDR2 YNFKEQ. The V and J ends lost 2 bases and 9 bases, in that order; junction bases with no gene match: 5.

The CDR3 protein is CATSRVGTDTQYF. The CDR3 DNA sequence: TGTGCCACCAGTCGAGTCGGCACAGATACGCAGTATTTT. The chain links TRBV24-1 to TRBJ2-3; D remains ambiguous. V lost 6 bases and J 1 base, leaving 7 bases between the germline ends. The CDR3 consists of 13 residues. Looked up from germline, CDR1 is KGHDR and CDR2 is SFDVKD.

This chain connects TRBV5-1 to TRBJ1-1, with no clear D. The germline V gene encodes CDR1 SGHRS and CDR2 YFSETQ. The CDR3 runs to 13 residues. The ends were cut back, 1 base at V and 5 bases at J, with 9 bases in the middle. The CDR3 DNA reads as TGCGCCAGCAGCTTGAGGGAGAGAACTGAAGCTTTCTTT. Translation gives CASSLRERTEAFF.

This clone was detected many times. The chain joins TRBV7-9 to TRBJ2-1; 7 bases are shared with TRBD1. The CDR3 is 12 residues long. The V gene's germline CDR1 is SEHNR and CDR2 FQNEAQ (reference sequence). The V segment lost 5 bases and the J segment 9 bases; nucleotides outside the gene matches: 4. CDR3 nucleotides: TGTGCCAGCAGCAGACAGGGTCCTGAGCAGTTCTTC. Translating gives CASSRQGPEQFF.

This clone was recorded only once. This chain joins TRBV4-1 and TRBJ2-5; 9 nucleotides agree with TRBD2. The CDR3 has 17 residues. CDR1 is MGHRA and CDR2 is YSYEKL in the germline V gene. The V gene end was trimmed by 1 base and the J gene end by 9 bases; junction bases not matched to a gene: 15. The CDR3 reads CASSQASRGASGVPQYF. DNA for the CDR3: TGCGCCAGCAGCCAAGCGTCGCGGGGGGCTAGCGGGGTGCCCCAGTACTTC.

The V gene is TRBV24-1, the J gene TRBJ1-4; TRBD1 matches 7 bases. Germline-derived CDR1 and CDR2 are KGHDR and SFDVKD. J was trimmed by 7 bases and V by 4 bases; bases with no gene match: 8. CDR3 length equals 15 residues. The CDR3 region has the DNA TGTGCCACCAGTGAATCCGGGACAGCCCGTGAAAAACTGTTTTTT. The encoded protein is CATSESGTAREKLFF.

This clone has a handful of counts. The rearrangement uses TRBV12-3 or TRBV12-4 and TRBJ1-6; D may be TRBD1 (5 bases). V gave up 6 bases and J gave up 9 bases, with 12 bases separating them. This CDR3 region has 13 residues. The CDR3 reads CASSRLGLSPLHF. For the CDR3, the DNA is TGTGCCAGCAGCCGCCTGGGGCTTTCACCCCTCCACTTT.

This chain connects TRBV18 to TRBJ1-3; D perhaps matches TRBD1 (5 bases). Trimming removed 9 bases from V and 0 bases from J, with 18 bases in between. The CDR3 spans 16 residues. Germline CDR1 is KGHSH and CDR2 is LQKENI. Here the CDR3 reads CASSLGSGDSGNTIYF. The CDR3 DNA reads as TGTGCCAGTTCCCTGGGGTCGGGGGACTCTGGAAACACCATATATTTT.

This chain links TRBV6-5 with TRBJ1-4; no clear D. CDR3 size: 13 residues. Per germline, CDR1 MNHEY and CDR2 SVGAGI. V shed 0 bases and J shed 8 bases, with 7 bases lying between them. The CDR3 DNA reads TGTGCCAGCAGTTACTCAGAGGGCGAAAAACTGTTTTTT. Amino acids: CASSYSEGEKLFF.

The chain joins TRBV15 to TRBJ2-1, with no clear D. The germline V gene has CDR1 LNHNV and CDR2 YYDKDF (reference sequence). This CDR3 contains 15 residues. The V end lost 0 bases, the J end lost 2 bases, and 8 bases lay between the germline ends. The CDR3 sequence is CATSRERSAYNEQFF. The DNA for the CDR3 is TGTGCCACCAGCAGAGAACGGAGCGCCTACAATGAGCAGTTCTTC.

CDR3 coding DNA: TGTGGGGTGTGGACAGGGGGTATAGGGAACTATGGCTACACCTTC. Translating it yields CGVWTGGIGNYGYTF. The rearrangement joins TRBV6-5 to TRBJ1-2, with 10 bases matching TRBD1. The CDR3 length is 15 residues. Germline V gene sequence: CDR1 MNHEY, CDR2 SVGAGI.

The CDR3 loop reads CASSPGDLAKNIQYF. Written as DNA, the CDR3 is TGTGCCAGCAGTCCGGGGGATCTAGCCAAAAACATTCAGTACTTC. V and J are TRBV28 and TRBJ2-4; tentatively, D is TRBD2 (6 bases). Germline V gives CDR1 MDHEN, CDR2 SYDVKM. The ends were cut back, 5 bases at V and 0 bases at J, with 11 bases in the middle. The CDR3 is 15 amino acids.

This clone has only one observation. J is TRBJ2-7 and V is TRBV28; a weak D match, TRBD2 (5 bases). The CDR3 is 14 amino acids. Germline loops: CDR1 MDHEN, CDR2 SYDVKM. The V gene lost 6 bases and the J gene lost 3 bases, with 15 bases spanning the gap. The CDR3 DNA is TGTGCCAGCAGGCCGGGCGATAGCGTCTACGAGCAGTACTTC. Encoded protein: CASRPGDSVYEQYF.